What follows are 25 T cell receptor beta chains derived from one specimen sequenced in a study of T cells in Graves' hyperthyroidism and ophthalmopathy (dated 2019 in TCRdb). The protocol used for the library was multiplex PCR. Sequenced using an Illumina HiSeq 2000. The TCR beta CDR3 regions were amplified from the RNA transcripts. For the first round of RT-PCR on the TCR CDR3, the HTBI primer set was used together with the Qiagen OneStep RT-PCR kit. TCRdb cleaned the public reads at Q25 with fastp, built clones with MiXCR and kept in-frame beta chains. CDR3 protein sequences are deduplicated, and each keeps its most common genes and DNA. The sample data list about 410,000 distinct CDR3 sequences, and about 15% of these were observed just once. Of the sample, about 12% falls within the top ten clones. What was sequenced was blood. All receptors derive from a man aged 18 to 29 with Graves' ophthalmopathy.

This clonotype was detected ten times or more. The CDR3 nucleotides are TGCAGTGCTACCCTGGGGGGGAGTACGGAAGAGACCCAGTACTTC. This sequence encodes CSATLGGSTEETQYF. V is TRBV20-1 and J is TRBJ2-5, with 7 bases lining up with TRBD2. CDR1 and CDR2 (germline): DFQATT, SNEGSKA (reference sequence). This CDR3 comprises 15 residues. The V segment lost 4 bases and the J segment 3 bases; nucleotides outside the gene matches: 11.

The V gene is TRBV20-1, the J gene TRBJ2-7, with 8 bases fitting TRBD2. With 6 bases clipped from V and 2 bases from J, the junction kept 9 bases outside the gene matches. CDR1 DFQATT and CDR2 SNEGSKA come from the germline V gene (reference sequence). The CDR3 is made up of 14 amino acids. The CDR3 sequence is CSARLAQKPYEQYF. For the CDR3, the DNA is TGCAGTGCAAGACTAGCGCAAAAACCCTACGAGCAGTACTTC.

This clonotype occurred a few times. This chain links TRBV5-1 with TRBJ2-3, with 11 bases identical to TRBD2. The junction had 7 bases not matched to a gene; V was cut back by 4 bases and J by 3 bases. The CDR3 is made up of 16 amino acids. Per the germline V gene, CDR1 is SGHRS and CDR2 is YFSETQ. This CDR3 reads CASSPVAGGGTDTQYF. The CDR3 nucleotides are TGCGCCAGCAGCCCCGTAGCGGGGGGGGGAACAGATACGCAGTATTTT. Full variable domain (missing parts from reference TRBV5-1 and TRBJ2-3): KAGVTQTPRYLIKTRGQQVTLSCSPISGHRSVSWYQQTPGQGLQFLFEYFSETQRNKGNFPGRFSGRQFSNSRSEMNVSTLELGDSALYLCASSPVAGGGTDTQYFGPGTRLTVL.

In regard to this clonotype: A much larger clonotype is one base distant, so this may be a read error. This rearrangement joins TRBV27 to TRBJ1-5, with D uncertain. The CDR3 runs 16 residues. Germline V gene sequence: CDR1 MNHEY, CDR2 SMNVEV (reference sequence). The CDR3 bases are TGTGCCGGCAGTTTATTCGCGGACTATAGCAATCAGCCCCAGCATTTT. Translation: CAGSLFADYSNQPQHF.

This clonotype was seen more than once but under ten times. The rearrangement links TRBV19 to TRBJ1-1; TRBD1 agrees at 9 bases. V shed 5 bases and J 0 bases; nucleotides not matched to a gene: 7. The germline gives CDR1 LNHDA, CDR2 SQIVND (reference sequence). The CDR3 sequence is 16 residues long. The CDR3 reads CASSVGQGNMNTEAFF. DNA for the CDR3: TGTGCCAGTAGTGTGGGACAGGGAAACATGAACACTGAAGCTTTCTTT.

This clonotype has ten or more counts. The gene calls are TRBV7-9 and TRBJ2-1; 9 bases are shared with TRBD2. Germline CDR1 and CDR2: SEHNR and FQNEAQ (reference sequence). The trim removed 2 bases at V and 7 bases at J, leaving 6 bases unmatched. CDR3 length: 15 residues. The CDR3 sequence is CASSLTGLALNEQFF. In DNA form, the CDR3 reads TGTGCCAGCAGCTTAACGGGACTAGCATTGAATGAGCAGTTCTTC.

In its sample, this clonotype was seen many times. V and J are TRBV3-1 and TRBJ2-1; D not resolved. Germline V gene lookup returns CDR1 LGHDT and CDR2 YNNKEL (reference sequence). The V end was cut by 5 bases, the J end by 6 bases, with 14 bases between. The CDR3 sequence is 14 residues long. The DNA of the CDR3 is TGTGCCAGCAGCTTTCTGACCACTGGCAATGAGCAGTTCTTC. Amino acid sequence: CASSFLTTGNEQFF.

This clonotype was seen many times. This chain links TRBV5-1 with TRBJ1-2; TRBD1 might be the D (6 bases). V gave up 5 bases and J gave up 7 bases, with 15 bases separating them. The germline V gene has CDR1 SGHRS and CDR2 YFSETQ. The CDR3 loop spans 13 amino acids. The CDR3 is CASSDTGGFGYTF. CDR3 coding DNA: TGCGCCAGCAGTGACACGGGGGGCTTTGGCTACACCTTC.

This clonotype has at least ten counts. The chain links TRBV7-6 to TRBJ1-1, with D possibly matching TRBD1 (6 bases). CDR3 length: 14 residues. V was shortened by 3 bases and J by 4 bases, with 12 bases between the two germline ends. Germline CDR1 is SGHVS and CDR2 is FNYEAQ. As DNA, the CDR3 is TGTGCCAGCAGCTTTAAACAGGGCAGCACTGAAGCTTTCTTT. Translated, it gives CASSFKQGSTEAFF. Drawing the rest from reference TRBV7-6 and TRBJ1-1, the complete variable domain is GAGVSQSPRYKVTKRGQDVALRCDPISGHVSLYWYRQALGQGPEFLTYFNYEAQQDKSGLPNDRFSAERPEGSISTLTIQRTEQRDSAMYRCASSFKQGSTEAFFGQGTRLTVV.

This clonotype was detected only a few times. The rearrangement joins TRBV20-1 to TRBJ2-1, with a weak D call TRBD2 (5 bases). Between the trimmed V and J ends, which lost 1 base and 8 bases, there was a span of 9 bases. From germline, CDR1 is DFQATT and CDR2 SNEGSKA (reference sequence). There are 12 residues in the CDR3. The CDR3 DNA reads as TGCAGTGCTAGAGCTGAGGGCCATGAGCAGTTCTTC. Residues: CSARAEGHEQFF.

The DNA for the CDR3 is TGCGCCAGCAGTCGGGCGAGCGGGGGGGCTGGTGAGCAGTTCTTC. It translates to CASSRASGGAGEQFF. V is TRBV5-1 and J is TRBJ2-1; 10 nucleotides line up with TRBD2. Per germline, CDR1 SGHRS and CDR2 YFSETQ. The ends lost 5 bases at V and 9 bases at J; junction bases unmatched: 11. This CDR3 region has 15 residues.

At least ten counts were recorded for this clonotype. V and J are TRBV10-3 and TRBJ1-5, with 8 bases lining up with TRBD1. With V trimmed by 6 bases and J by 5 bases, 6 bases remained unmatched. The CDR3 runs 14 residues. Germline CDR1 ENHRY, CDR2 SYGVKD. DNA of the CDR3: TGTGCCATCAGGGGACAGGACTTTGATCAGCCCCAGCATTTT. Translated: CAIRGQDFDQPQHF.

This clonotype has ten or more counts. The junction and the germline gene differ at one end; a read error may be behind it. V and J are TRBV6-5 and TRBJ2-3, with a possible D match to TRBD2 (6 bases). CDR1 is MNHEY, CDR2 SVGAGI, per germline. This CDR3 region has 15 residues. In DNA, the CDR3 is TGTGCCAGCAGTAACTCCGAGACTAGGTCCGATACGCAGTATTTT. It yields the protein CASSNSETRSDTQYF.

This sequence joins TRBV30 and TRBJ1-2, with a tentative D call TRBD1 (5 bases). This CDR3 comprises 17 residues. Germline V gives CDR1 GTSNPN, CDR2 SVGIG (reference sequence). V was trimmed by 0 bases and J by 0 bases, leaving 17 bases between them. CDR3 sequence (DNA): TGTGCCTGGAGTGTGCCCTTATACAGGCGACCTAACTATGGCTACACCTTC. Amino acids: CAWSVPLYRRPNYGYTF.

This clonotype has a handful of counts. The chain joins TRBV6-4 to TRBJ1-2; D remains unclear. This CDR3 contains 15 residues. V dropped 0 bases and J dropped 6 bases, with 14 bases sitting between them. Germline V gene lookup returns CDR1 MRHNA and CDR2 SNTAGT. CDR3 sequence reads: CASSDSPLVGNGYTF. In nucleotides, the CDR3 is TGTGCCAGCAGTGACTCGCCCCTGGTGGGTAATGGCTACACCTTC.

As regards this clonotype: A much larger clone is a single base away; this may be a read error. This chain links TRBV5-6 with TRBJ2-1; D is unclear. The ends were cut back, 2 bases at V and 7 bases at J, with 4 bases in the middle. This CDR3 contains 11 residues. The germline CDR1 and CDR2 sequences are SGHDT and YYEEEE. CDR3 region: CASSFLNEQFF. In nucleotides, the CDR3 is TGTGCCAGCAGCTTCCTTAATGAGCAGTTCTTC.

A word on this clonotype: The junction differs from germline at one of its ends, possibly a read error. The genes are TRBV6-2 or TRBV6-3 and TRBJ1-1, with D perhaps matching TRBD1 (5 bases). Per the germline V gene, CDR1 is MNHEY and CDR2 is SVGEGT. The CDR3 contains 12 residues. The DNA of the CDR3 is TGTGCCAGCAGTTACTCAGGGGACGAAGCTCTCTTT. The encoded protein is CASSYSGDEALF.

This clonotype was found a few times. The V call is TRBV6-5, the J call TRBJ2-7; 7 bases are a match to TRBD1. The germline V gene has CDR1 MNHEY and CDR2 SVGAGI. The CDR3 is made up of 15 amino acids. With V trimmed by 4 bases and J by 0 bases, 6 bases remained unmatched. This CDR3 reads CASSCSTGSSYEQYF. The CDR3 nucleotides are TGTGCCAGCAGTTGCTCGACAGGGAGCTCCTACGAGCAGTACTTC.

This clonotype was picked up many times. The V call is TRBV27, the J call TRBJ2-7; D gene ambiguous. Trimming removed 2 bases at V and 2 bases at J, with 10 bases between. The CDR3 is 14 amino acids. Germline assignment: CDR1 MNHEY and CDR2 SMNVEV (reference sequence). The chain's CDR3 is CASSLTIAAYEQYF. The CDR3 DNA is TGTGCCAGCAGTTTAACTATCGCCGCCTACGAGCAGTACTTC.

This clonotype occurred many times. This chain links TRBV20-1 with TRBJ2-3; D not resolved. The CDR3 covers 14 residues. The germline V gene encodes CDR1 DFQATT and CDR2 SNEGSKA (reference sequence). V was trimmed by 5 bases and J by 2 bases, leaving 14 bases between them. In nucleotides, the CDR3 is TGCAGTGCTTCACCCGGCTCATCCACAGATACGCAGTATTTT. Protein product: CSASPGSSTDTQYF.

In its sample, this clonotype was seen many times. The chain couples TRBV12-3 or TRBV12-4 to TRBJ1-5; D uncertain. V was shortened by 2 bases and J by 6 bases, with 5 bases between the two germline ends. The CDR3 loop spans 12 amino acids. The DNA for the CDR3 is TGTGCCAGCAGTTTATCGGGTCAGCCCCAGCATTTT. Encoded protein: CASSLSGQPQHF.

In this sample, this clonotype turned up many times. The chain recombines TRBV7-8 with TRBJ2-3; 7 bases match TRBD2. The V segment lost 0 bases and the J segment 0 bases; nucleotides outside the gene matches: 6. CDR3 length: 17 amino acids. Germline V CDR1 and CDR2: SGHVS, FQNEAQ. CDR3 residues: CASSLAWLAESTDTQYF. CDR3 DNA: TGTGCCAGCAGCTTAGCGTGGCTAGCGGAGAGCACAGATACGCAGTATTTT.

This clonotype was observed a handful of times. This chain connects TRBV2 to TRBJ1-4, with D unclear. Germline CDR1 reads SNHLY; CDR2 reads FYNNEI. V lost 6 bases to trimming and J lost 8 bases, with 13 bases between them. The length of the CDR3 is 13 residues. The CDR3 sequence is CASRMDPVEKLFF. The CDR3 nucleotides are TGTGCCAGCAGGATGGACCCGGTAGAAAAACTGTTTTTT.

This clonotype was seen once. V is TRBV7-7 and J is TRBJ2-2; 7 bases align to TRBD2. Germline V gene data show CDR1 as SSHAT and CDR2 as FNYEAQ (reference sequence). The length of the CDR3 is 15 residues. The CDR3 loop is CASPGVAGEAGELFF. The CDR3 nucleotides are TGTGCTAGCCCGGGAGTGGCGGGAGAGGCCGGGGAGCTGTTTTTT.

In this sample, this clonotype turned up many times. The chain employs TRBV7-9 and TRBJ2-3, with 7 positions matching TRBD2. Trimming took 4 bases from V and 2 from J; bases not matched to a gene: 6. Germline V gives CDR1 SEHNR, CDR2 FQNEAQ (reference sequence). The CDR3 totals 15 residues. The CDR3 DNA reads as TGTGCCAGCAGCTCTTCCCGGGACTACACAGATACGCAGTATTTT. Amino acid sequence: CASSSSRDYTDTQYF.